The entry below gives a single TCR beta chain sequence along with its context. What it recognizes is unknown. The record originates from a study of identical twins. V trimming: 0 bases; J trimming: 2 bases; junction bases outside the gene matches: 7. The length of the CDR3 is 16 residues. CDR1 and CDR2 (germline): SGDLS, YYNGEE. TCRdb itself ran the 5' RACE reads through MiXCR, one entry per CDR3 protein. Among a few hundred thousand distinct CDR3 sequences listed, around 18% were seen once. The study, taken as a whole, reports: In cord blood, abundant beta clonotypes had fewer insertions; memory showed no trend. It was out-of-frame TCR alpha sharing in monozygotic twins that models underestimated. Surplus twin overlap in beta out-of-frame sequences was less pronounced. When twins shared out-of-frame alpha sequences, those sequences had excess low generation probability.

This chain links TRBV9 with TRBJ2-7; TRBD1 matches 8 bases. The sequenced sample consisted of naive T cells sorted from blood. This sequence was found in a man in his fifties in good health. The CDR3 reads CASSVEGQASPYEQYF. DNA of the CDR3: TGTGCCAGCAGCGTAGAGGGACAGGCCTCCCCCTACGAGCAGTACTTC.